This TCR beta chain stems from a study of T cell responses to AZD1222 COVID-19 vaccine. General study points: Two AZD1222 doses significantly raised spike-specific TCR breadth and depth over controls.

The germline CDR1 and CDR2 sequences are MDHEN and SYDVKM. CDR3 length equals 12 residues. Trimming removed 2 bases at V and 4 bases at J, with 5 bases between. Clones were sequenced by immunoSEQ multiplex PCR, and TCRdb holds only the in-frame ones, with some missing. The sample holds tens of thousands of clones, 82% seen once. With respect to this clone: Its antigen is undetermined.

The specimen comprised peripheral blood, sampled on day 0 of AZD1222 vaccination. This chain joins TRBV28 and TRBJ1-1; D ambiguous. The sequence derives from an adult in good health. The CDR3 nucleotides read TGTGCCAGCAGTTTAGTGGGCACTGAAGCTTTCTTT. Protein product: CASSLVGTEAFF.